This TCR beta chain was observed in a study of graft-versus-host responses after intestinal transplantation. Whole-study context: The study gave all recipients anti-thymocyte globulin induction, then tacrolimus and steroids for 2 to 3 years.

The protocol was immunoSEQ multiplex PCR, while the TCRdb copy is restricted to in-frame clones and leaves out a portion. The data contain approximately 33,000 clones, roughly 80% of them singletons. In regard to this clone: Antigen unknown.

The germline CDR1 and CDR2 sequences are SGHDN and FVKESK. Trimming took off 1 base at V and 2 bases at J, with 9 bases between the two ends. CDR3 length equals 16 residues. Specimen: unstimulated CD8+ T cells sorted from spleen or lymph node cells, collected before intestinal transplant. The gene calls are TRBV14 and TRBJ1-6; possible D gene TRBD1, 6 bases. The sequence came from a human donor who received an intestinal transplant. The CDR3 coding sequence is TGTGCCAGCAGCCAAGGGACAGCTACCTATAATTCACCCCTCCACTTT. Protein: CASSQGTATYNSPLHF.